Below, 27 T cell receptor beta chains from the same sample are listed, as sequenced in a study of CD8+ T cells in alopecia areata. RNA extraction was followed by reverse transcription into cDNA, which acted as the sequencing template. The table came from immunoSEQ multiplex PCR; TCRdb's copy has only in-frame clones and leaves some out. The sample holds about 130,000 clones, about 49% seen once. This specimen was CD8+ T cells sorted from blood, taken at week 0. The source of these receptors is a human donor with alopecia areata.

This clone has a single count. The chain links TRBV6-6 to TRBJ2-3; no firm D call. This CDR3 is built from 10 residues. V lost 9 bases, J lost 4 bases, and 5 bases lay in between. Germline CDR1 is MNHNY and CDR2 is SVGAGI (reference sequence). The CDR3 region has the DNA TGTGCCAGTCTATCAGATACGCAGTATTTT. This gives the protein CASLSDTQYF.

This clone was detected only a few times. The gene calls are TRBV7-9 and TRBJ1-4; D gene ambiguous. The CDR3 has 14 residues. Per germline, CDR1 SEHNR and CDR2 FQNEAQ (reference sequence). V was trimmed by 4 bases and J by 5 bases, leaving 11 bases between them. In DNA, the CDR3 is TGTGCCAGCAGCTATTGGCCAGAAAATGAAAAACTGTTTTTT. Translated: CASSYWPENEKLFF. The complete variable domain, with remaining parts taken from reference TRBV7-9 and TRBJ1-4, reads DTGVSQNPRHKITKRGQNVTFRCDPISEHNRLYWYRQTLGQGPEFLTYFQNEAQLEKSRLLSDRFSAERPKGSFSTLEIQRTEQGDSAMYLCASSYWPENEKLFFGSGTQLSVL.

There are a few counts of this clone. The V and J genes are TRBV18 and TRBJ2-2; 8 bases are shared with TRBD1. The CDR3 is made up of 18 amino acids. The junction had 10 bases not matched to a gene; V was cut back by 2 bases and J by 2 bases. Germline V gene sequence: CDR1 KGHSH, CDR2 LQKENI. Here the CDR3 reads CASSPKPGQVSNTGELFF. The CDR3 nucleotides read TGTGCCAGCTCACCAAAACCGGGACAGGTTTCCAACACCGGGGAGCTGTTTTTT.

V and J are TRBV30 and TRBJ1-1; D may be TRBD1 (6 bases). Trimming cost V 2 bases and J 6 bases, with 22 bases left between them. This CDR3 is built from 16 residues. Germline V gene lookup returns CDR1 GTSNPN and CDR2 SVGIG (reference sequence). CDR3 coding DNA: TGTGCCTGGAGTTCAAGAGGCCGGGACATCGGGGCTGAAGCTTTCTTT. Translating it yields CAWSSRGRDIGAEAFF.

V is TRBV2 and J is TRBJ1-4; 7 positions agree with TRBD1. Germline trimming cut 3 bases from V and 5 bases from J; bases unmatched to any gene: 15. There are 18 residues in the CDR3. Germline V lookup: CDR1 SNHLY, CDR2 FYNNEI. In DNA form, the CDR3 reads TGTGCCAGCAGTGACCGGGGGACAGATCCCCAACGGAATGAAAAACTGTTTTTT. Residues: CASSDRGTDPQRNEKLFF.

V and J are TRBV4-3 and TRBJ2-7; D is perhaps TRBD2 (5 bases). V was trimmed by 1 base and J by 4 bases, leaving 11 bases between them. The CDR3 spans 14 residues. Per germline, CDR1 LGHNA and CDR2 YSLEER. The CDR3 DNA follows: TGCGCCAGCAGCCAAGGGGGAGAGGCTTACGAGCAGTACTTC. It specifies CASSQGGEAYEQYF.

This rearrangement joins TRBV2 to TRBJ2-7; 9 bases line up with TRBD2. The ends lost 8 bases at V and 12 bases at J; junction bases unmatched: 8. Per germline, CDR1 SNHLY and CDR2 FYNNEI. The length of the CDR3 is 11 residues. The CDR3 spells CASQSGGTLYF. The CDR3, as DNA: TGTGCCAGCCAAAGCGGGGGGACACTGTACTTC.

This clone showed up just a few times. This sequence joins TRBV6-1 and TRBJ2-5, with 7 bases identical to TRBD1. From germline, CDR1 is MNHNS and CDR2 SASEGT. The CDR3 is made up of 15 amino acids. V trimming: 3 bases; J trimming: 5 bases; junction bases outside the gene matches: 9. CDR3 residues: CASSDLSGGGETQYF. Here the CDR3 DNA reads TGTGCCAGCAGTGACCTATCAGGGGGTGGGGAGACCCAGTACTTC.

Only a few counts were recorded for this clone. The rearrangement uses TRBV7-3 and TRBJ1-2; TRBD1 might be the D (6 bases). Per the germline V gene, CDR1 is SGHTA and CDR2 is FQGTGA. V gave up 2 bases and J gave up 2 bases, with 12 bases separating them. CDR3 length: 15 residues. CDR3 sequence: CASSLLRGQNYGYTF. As DNA, the CDR3 is TGTGCCAGCAGCTTACTCCGGGGGCAGAACTATGGCTACACCTTC. Using reference TRBV7-3 and TRBJ1-2 for the parts outside the CDR3, the full variable domain is GAGVSQTPSNKVTEKGKYVELRCDPISGHTALYWYRQSLGQGPEFLIYFQGTGAADDSGLPNDRFFAVRPEGSVSTLKIQRTERGDSAVYLCASSLLRGQNYGYTFGSGTRLTVV.

The J gene is TRBJ2-2, the V gene TRBV5-6; either TRBD1 or TRBD2 may fit D (5 bases each). Germline lookup yields CDR1 SGHDT and CDR2 YYEEEE. The CDR3 runs to 16 residues. Between the trimmed V and J ends, which lost 6 bases and 1 base, there was a span of 16 bases. For the CDR3, the DNA is TGTGCCAGCAACCCGACGGTGGGGGAGAACACCGGGGAGCTGTTTTTT. Protein sequence: CASNPTVGENTGELFF.

The genes are TRBV6-5 and TRBJ1-1, with 9 bases matching TRBD1. With 2 bases clipped from V and 1 base from J, the junction kept 5 bases outside the gene matches. The length of the CDR3 is 16 residues. The germline V gene has CDR1 MNHEY and CDR2 SVGAGI. CDR3: CASSYTLDRGNTEAFF. The DNA of the CDR3 is TGTGCCAGCAGTTACACCTTGGACAGGGGGAACACTGAAGCTTTCTTT.

This chain connects TRBV7-6 to TRBJ2-3, with D tentatively TRBD1 (6 bases). CDR1 is SGHVS, CDR2 FNYEAQ, per germline. The CDR3 covers 16 residues. V was pared by 4 bases and J by 0 bases, with 14 bases between. CDR3 sequence (DNA): TGTGCCAGCAGCTCGGACAGAAACCCTAGCACAGATACGCAGTATTTT. As protein: CASSSDRNPSTDTQYF.

This chain connects TRBV7-9 to TRBJ2-6; D remains ambiguous. The germline V gene has CDR1 SEHNR and CDR2 FQNEAQ (reference sequence). Trimming removed 4 bases at V and 0 bases at J, with 7 bases between. There are 15 residues in the CDR3. The CDR3 reads CASSSTRSGANVLTF. DNA of the CDR3: TGTGCCAGCAGCTCTACCCGCTCTGGGGCCAACGTCCTGACTTTC.

The J gene is TRBJ2-7, the V gene TRBV15; no reliable D call. Germline CDR1 LNHNV, CDR2 YYDKDF (reference sequence). CDR3 size: 14 residues. Trimming shortened V by 3 bases and J by 3 bases, and 12 bases separated the two germline ends. The DNA for the CDR3 is TGTGCCACCAGCAGCGCGGAAGGGAACTACGAGCAGTACTTC. This gives the protein CATSSAEGNYEQYF.

The table lists this clone with a few counts. Here the CDR3 reads CASSPEQGANYGYTF. As DNA, the CDR3 is TGTGCCAGTAGTCCAGAACAGGGGGCGAACTATGGCTACACCTTC. This chain links TRBV19 with TRBJ1-2, with 9 bases fitting TRBD1. The CDR3 has 15 amino acids. Looked up from germline, CDR1 is LNHDA and CDR2 is SQIVND (reference sequence). Germline trimming cut 5 bases from V and 2 bases from J; bases unmatched to any gene: 6.

This clone has a handful of counts. This chain joins TRBV10-3 and TRBJ2-1; unclear D gene. V lost 2 bases to trimming and J lost 2 bases, with 13 bases between them. The CDR3 extends over 16 amino acids. Germline values: CDR1 ENHRY, CDR2 SYGVKD. CDR3 loop: CAISEMGYAPYNEQFF. The CDR3 bases are TGTGCCATCAGTGAGATGGGCTACGCGCCCTACAATGAGCAGTTCTTC.

This clone showed up just a few times. This rearrangement joins TRBV11-3 to TRBJ2-1; possible D gene TRBD2, 6 bases. CDR3 length: 14 residues. Between the trimmed V and J ends, which lost 1 base and 3 bases, there was a span of 7 bases. CDR1 is SGHNT, CDR2 YENEEA, per germline. This CDR3 reads CASSLAGDYNEQFF. As DNA, the CDR3 is TGTGCCAGCAGCTTAGCGGGGGACTACAATGAGCAGTTCTTC.

The chain's CDR3 is CASRPGLNGPIDYGYTF. DNA for the CDR3: TGTGCCAGCAGGCCGGGGCTAAACGGACCAATCGATTATGGCTACACCTTC. V gene TRBV7-9 combines with J gene TRBJ1-2; D may be TRBD1 (5 bases). The V and J ends lost 6 bases and 5 bases respectively, with 25 bases between them. There are 17 residues in the CDR3. CDR1 and CDR2 (germline): SEHNR, FQNEAQ (reference sequence).

This clone was seen a few times. The chain couples TRBV4-2 to TRBJ2-1; D is possibly TRBD1 (6 bases). Trimming shortened V by 5 bases and J by 7 bases, and 21 bases separated the two germline ends. This CDR3 contains 16 residues. Looked up from germline, CDR1 is LGHNA and CDR2 is YNFKEQ. CDR3 sequence reads: CASSSLTGILENEQFF. As DNA, the CDR3 is TGTGCCAGCAGCTCCCTAACAGGGATCCTTGAGAATGAGCAGTTCTTC.

This clone was recorded a few times. V and J are TRBV30 and TRBJ2-2; the match to TRBD1 covers 7 bases. The CDR3 consists of 14 residues. Germline CDR1 reads GTSNPN; CDR2 reads SVGIG (reference sequence). Unmatched junction bases numbered 10, after V lost 8 bases and J lost 4 bases. The CDR3 here is CAGLTGSRTGELFF. CDR3 coding DNA: TGTGCCGGATTGACAGGGTCTCGCACCGGGGAGCTGTTTTTT.

This rearrangement joins TRBV29-1 to TRBJ1-2; the match to TRBD1 covers 9 bases. This CDR3 has 13 residues. CDR1 and CDR2 (germline): SQVTM, ANQGSEA. V trimming: 6 bases; J trimming: 0 bases; junction bases outside the gene matches: 2. The CDR3 here is CSVGTGSNYGYTF. In DNA, the CDR3 is TGCAGCGTGGGGACAGGGTCTAACTATGGCTACACCTTC.

The table lists this clone with a few counts. V and J are TRBV13 and TRBJ1-3; a weak D match, TRBD1 (6 bases). Trimming removed 5 bases from V and 8 bases from J, with 22 bases in between. This CDR3 spans 16 amino acids. Germline-derived CDR1 and CDR2 are PRHDT and FYEKMQ (reference sequence). Here the CDR3 reads CASSVTRALRGDTIYF. The CDR3 coding sequence is TGTGCCAGCAGCGTGACCCGGGCCTTAAGGGGGGACACCATATATTTT.

The chain carries TRBV29-1 and TRBJ2-3; no clear D gene. Trimming removed 4 bases at V and 2 bases at J, with 10 bases between. CDR1 is SQVTM, CDR2 ANQGSEA, per germline. This CDR3 is built from 13 residues. The CDR3 DNA reads as TGCAGCGTTGGGCCAGCAAACACAGATACGCAGTATTTT. Its protein product is CSVGPANTDTQYF.

The chain uses TRBV4-3 and TRBJ2-1; 7 nucleotides agree with TRBD2. Germline loops: CDR1 LGHNA, CDR2 YSLEER. The V segment lost 1 base and the J segment 5 bases; nucleotides outside the gene matches: 5. This CDR3 is 15 amino acids long. The CDR3 DNA follows: TGCGCCAGCAGCCAAGGGGCGGGGAGGGACAATGAGCAGTTCTTC. Protein sequence: CASSQGAGRDNEQFF.

Remarks on this clone: The sample has other DNA sequences that encode this CDR3 too. J is TRBJ2-7 and V is TRBV5-1; D gene ambiguous. Trimming left V 0 bases short and J 4 bases short, with 5 bases between. Germline assignment: CDR1 SGHRS and CDR2 YFSETQ. The length of the CDR3 is 12 residues. Here the CDR3 reads CASSLEGYEQYF. As DNA, the CDR3 is TGCGCCAGCAGCTTGGAGGGTTACGAGCAGTACTTC.

The J gene is TRBJ2-7, the V gene TRBV29-1, with a tentative D call TRBD1 (6 bases). There are 15 residues in the CDR3. Germline assignment: CDR1 SQVTM and CDR2 ANQGSEA. Trimming removed 4 bases at V and 2 bases at J, with 18 bases between. The DNA of the CDR3 is TGCAGCGTTGGATATAGGGGGACACCAGCCTACGAGCAGTACTTC. Translation: CSVGYRGTPAYEQYF.

The rearrangement uses TRBV30 and TRBJ2-2; TRBD1 might be the D (6 bases). The CDR3 spans 14 residues. Germline loops: CDR1 GTSNPN, CDR2 SVGIG (reference sequence). Trimming took 2 bases from V and 4 from J, leaving 11 bases between them. The CDR3 sequence is CAWSLQGITGELFF. CDR3 sequence (DNA): TGTGCCTGGAGTCTCCAGGGGATCACCGGGGAGCTGTTTTTT.